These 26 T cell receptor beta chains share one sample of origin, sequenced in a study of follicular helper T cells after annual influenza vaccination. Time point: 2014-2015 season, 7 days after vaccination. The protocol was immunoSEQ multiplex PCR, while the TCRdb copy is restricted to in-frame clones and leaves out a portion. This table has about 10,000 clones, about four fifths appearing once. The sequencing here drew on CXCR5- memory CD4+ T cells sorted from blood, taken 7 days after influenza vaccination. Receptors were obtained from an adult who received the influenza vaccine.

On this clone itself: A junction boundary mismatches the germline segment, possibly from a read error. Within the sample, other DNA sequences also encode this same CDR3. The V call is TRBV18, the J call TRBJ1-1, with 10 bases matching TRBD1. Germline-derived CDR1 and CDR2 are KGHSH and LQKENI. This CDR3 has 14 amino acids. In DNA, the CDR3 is TGTGCCAGTTCACCGAGGACAGGGGGCACTGAAGCTTTCTTT. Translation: CASSPRTGGTEAFF.

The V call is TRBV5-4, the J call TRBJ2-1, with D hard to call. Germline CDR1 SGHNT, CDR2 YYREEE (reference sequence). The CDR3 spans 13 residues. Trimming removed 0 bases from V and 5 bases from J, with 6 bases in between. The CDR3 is CASSLGRNNEQFF. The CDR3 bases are TGTGCCAGCAGCTTGGGGCGAAACAATGAGCAGTTCTTC.

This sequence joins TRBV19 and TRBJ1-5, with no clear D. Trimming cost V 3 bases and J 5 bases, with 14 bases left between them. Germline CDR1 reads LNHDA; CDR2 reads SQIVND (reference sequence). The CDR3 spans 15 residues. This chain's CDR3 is CASSISTGGDQPQHF. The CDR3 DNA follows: TGTGCCAGTAGTATTAGTACGGGTGGGGATCAGCCCCAGCATTTT.

The CDR3 region is CASGLTGQGRNSPLHF. For the CDR3, the DNA is TGTGCCAGCGGGTTAACGGGACAGGGCAGAAATTCACCCCTCCACTTT. V gene TRBV7-9 combines with J gene TRBJ1-6; 9 bases map to TRBD1. Germline V gives CDR1 SEHNR, CDR2 FQNEAQ (reference sequence). The CDR3 runs 16 residues. V was clipped by 8 bases and J by 7 bases; unmatched bases: 12.

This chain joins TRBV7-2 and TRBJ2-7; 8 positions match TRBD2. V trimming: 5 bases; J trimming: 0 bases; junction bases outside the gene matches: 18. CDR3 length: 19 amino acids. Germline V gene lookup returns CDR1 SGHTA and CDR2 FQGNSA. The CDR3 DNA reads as TGTGCCAGCAGCACCCGGACTCTGCGGGGGGCTCCTATCTCCTACGAGCAGTACTTC. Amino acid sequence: CASSTRTLRGAPISYEQYF.

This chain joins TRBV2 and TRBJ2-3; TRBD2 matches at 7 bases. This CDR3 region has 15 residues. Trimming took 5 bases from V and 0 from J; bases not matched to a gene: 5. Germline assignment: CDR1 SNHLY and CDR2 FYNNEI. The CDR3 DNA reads TGTGCCAGCAGTCAGCAGCGGGGAAGCACAGATACGCAGTATTTT. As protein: CASSQQRGSTDTQYF.

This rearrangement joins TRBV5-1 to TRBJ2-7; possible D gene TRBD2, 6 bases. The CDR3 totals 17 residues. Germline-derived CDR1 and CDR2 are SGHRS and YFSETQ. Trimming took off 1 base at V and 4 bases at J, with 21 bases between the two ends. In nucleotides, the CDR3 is TGCGCCAGCAGCTTGAGTTTCGGGCGGGGAGGATTGTACGAGCAGTACTTC. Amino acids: CASSLSFGRGGLYEQYF.

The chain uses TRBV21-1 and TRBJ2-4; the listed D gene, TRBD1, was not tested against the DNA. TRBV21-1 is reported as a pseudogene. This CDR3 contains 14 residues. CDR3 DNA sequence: TGTGCCAGCAAGAGACAGGGGATGAAAAACATTCAGTACTTC. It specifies CASKRQGMKNIQYF.

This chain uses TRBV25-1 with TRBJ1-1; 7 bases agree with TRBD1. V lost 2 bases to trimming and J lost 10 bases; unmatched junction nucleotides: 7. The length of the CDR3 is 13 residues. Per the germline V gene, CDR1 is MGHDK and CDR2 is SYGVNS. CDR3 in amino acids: CASSERTGEGAFF. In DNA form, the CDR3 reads TGTGCCAGCAGTGAACGTACAGGGGAAGGAGCTTTCTTT.

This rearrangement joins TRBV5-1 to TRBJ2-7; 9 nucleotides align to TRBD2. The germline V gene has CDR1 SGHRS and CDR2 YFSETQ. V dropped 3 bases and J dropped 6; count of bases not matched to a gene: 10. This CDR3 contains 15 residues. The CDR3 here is CASSSGTSLESEQYF. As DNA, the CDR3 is TGCGCCAGCAGCTCCGGGACTAGCCTAGAGTCCGAGCAGTACTTC.

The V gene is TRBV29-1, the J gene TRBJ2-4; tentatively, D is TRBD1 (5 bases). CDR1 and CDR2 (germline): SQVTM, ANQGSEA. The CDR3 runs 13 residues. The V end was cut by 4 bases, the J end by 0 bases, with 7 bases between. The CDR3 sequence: CSVAGLAKNIQYF. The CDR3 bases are TGCAGCGTTGCAGGGCTAGCCAAAAACATTCAGTACTTC.

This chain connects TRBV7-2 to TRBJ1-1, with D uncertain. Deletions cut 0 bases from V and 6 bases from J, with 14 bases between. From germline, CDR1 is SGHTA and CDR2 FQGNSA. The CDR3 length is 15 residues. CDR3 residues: CASSLALERVSEAFF. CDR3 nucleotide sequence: TGTGCCAGCAGCTTAGCGCTTGAACGCGTCTCTGAAGCTTTCTTT.

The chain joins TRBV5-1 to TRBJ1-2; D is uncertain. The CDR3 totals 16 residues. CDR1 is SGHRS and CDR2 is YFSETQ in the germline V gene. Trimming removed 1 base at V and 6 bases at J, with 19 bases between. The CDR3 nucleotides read TGCGCCAGCAGCTTGATTTTCGGTGCCCGACCGAATGGCTACACCTTC. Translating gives CASSLIFGARPNGYTF. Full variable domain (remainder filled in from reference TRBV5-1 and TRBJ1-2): KAGVTQTPRYLIKTRGQQVTLSCSPISGHRSVSWYQQTPGQGLQFLFEYFSETQRNKGNFPGRFSGRQFSNSRSEMNVSTLELGDSALYLCASSLIFGARPNGYTFGSGTRLTVV.

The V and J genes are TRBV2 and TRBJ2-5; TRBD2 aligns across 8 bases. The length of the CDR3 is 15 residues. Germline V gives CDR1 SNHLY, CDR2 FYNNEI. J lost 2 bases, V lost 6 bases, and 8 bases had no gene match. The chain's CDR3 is CASRPAGAPQETQYF. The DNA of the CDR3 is TGTGCCAGCAGGCCAGCGGGAGCCCCTCAAGAGACCCAGTACTTC. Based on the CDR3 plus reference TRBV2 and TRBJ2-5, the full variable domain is EPEVTQTPSHQVTQMGQEVILRCVPISNHLYFYWYRQILGQKVEFLVSFYNNEISEKSEIFDDQFSVERPDGSNFTLKIRSTKLEDSAMYFCASRPAGAPQETQYFGPGTRLLVL.

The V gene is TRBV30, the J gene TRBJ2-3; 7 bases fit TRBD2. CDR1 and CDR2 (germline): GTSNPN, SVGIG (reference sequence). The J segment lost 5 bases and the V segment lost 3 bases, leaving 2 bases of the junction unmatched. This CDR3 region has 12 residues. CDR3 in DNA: TGTGCCTGGAGGGGGGGGAGAGATACGCAGTATTTT. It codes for CAWRGGRDTQYF.

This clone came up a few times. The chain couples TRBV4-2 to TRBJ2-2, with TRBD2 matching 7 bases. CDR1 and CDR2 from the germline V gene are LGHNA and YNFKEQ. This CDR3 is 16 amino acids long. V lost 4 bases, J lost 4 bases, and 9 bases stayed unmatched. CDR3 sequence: CASSLSLAVGTGELFF. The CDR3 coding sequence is TGTGCCAGCAGCCTATCCCTAGCGGTGGGCACCGGGGAGCTGTTTTTT.

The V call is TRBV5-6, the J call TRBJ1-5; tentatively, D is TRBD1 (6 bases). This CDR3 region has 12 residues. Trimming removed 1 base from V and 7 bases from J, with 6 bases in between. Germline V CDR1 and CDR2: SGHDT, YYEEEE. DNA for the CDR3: TGTGCCAGCAGCTTGCAGGGGCAGCCCCAGCATTTT. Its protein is CASSLQGQPQHF. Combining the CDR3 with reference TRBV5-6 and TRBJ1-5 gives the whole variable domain DAGVTQSPTHLIKTRGQQVTLRCSPKSGHDTVSWYQQALGQGPQFIFQYYEEEERQRGNFPDRFSGHQFPNYSSELNVNALLLGDSALYLCASSLQGQPQHFGDGTRLSIL.

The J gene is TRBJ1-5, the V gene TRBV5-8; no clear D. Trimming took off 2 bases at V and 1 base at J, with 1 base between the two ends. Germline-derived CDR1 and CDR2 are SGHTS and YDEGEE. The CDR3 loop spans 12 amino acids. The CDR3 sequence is CASSFSNQPQHF. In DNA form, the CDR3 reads TGTGCCAGCAGCTTCAGCAATCAGCCCCAGCATTTT. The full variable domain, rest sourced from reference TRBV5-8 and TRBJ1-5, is EAGVTQSPTHLIKTRGQQATLRCSPISGHTSVYWYQQALGLGLQFLLWYDEGEERNRGNFPPRFSGRQFPNYSSELNVNALELEDSALYLCASSFSNQPQHFGDGTRLSIL.

The CDR3 DNA sequence: TGTGCCAGCAGCCCCCGGGGCATGACGGGCGAGCAGTACTTC. The encoded protein is CASSPRGMTGEQYF. The J gene is TRBJ2-7, the V gene TRBV7-2; D could derive from TRBD1 or TRBD2 (5 bases each). Trimming left V 5 bases short and J 6 bases short, with 17 bases between. CDR1 SGHTA and CDR2 FQGNSA come from the germline V gene. The CDR3 is 14 amino acids.

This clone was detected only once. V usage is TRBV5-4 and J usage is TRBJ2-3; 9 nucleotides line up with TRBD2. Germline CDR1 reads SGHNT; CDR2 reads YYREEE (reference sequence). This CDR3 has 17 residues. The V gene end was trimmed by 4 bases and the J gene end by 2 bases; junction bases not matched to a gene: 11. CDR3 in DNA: TGTGCCAGCAGCCCTCGGAGGCGGGGGGGCAACACAGATACGCAGTATTTT. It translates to CASSPRRRGGNTDTQYF.

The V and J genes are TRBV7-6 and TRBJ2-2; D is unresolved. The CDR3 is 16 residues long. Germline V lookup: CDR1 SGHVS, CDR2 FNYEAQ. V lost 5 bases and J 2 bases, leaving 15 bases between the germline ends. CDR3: CASSPGSVLNTGELFF. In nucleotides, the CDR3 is TGTGCCAGCAGCCCTGGTTCGGTCCTTAACACCGGGGAGCTGTTTTTT.

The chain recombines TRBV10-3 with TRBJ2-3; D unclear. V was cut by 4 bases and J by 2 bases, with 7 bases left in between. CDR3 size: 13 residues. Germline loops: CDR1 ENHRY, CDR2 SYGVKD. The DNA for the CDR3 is TGTGCCATCAGTGGGACGGTCACAGATACGCAGTATTTT. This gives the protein CAISGTVTDTQYF.

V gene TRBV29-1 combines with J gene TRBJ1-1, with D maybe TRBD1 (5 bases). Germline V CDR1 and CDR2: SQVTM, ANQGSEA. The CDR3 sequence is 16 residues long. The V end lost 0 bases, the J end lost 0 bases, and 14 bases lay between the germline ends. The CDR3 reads CSVEDPRSGLNTEAFF. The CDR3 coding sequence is TGCAGCGTTGAAGATCCGCGGTCAGGGCTGAACACTGAAGCTTTCTTT.

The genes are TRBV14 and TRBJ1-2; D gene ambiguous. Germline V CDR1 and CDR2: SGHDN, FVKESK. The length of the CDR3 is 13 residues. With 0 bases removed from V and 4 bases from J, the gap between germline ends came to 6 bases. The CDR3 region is CASSQDRLYGYTF. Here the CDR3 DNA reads TGTGCCAGCAGCCAAGATCGGCTCTATGGCTACACCTTC.

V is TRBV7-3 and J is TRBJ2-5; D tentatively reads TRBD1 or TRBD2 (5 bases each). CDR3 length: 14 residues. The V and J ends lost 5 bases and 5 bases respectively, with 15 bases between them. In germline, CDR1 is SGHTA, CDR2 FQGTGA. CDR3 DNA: TGTGCCAGCAGCCCCCGCGGATGGGGGGAGACCCAGTACTTC. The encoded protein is CASSPRGWGETQYF. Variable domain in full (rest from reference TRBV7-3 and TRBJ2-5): GAGVSQTPSNKVTEKGKYVELRCDPISGHTALYWYRQSLGQGPEFLIYFQGTGAADDSGLPNDRFFAVRPEGSVSTLKIQRTERGDSAVYLCASSPRGWGETQYFGPGTRLLVL.

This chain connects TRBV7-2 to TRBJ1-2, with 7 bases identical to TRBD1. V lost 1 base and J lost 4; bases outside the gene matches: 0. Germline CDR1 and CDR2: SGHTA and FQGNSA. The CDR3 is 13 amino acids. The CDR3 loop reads CASSLGQGYGYTF. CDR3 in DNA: TGTGCCAGCAGCTTAGGACAGGGCTATGGCTACACCTTC. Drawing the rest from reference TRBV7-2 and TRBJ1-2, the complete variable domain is GAGVSQSPSNKVTEKGKDVELRCDPISGHTALYWYRQSLGQGLEFLIYFQGNSAPDKSGLPSDRFSAERTGGSVSTLTIQRTQQEDSAVYLCASSLGQGYGYTFGSGTRLTVV.